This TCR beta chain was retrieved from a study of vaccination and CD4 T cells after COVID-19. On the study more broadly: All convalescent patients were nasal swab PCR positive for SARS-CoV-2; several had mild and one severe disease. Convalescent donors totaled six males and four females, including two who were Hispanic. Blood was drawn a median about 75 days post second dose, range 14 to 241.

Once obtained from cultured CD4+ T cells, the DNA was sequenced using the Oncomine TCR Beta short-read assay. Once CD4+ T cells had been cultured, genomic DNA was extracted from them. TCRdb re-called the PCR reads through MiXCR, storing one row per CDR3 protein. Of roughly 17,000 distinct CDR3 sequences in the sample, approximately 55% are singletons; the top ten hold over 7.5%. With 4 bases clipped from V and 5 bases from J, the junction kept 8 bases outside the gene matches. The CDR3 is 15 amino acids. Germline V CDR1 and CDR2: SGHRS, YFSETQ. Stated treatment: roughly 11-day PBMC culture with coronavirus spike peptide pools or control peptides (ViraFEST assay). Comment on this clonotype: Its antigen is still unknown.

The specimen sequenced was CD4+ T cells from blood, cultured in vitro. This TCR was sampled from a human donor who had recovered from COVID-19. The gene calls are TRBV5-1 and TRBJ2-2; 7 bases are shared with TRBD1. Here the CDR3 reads CASSLTGEGTGELFF. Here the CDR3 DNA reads TGCGCCAGCAGCCTAACAGGGGAAGGAACCGGGGAGCTGTTTTTT.